This T cell receptor beta chain originates from a study of OX40 agonist ivuxolimab in advanced cancers. Findings and caveats of the study: In the 0.1-3.0 mg/kg groups, partial responders showed among the lowest expansion.

The protocol was immunoSEQ multiplex PCR, while the TCRdb copy is restricted to in-frame clones and leaves out a portion. There are 90,000 to 100,000 clones in the sample; about 80% occur only once, and more than 1.1% lies in the top ten. Ten or more counts support this clone. Its antigen is not known. The V and J ends lost 5 bases and 0 bases respectively, with 1 base between them. CDR1 is MNHNS and CDR2 is SASEGT in the germline V gene. The CDR3 has 11 amino acids. The source was CD4+ or CD8+ T cells sorted from blood, collected in a trial of the OX40 agonist ivuxolimab. This clonotype originated in an adult with an advanced solid tumor such as melanoma, head and neck, liver or kidney cancer. The V and J genes are TRBV6-1 and TRBJ1-2; D remains unclear. CDR3 DNA sequence: TGTGCCAGCAGTACTAACTATGGCTACACCTTC. Protein product: CASSTNYGYTF.